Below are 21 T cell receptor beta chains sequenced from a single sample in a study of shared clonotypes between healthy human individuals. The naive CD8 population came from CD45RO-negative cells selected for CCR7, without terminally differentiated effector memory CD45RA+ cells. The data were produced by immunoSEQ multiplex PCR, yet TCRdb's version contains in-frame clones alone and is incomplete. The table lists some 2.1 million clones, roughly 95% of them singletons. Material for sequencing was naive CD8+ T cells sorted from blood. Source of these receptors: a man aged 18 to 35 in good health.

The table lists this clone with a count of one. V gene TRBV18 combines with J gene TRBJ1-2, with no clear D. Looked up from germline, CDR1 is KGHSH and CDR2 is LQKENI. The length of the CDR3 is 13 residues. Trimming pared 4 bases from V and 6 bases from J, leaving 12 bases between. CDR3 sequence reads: CASSQGPPDGYTF. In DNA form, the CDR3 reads TGTGCCAGCTCACAAGGACCACCGGATGGCTACACCTTC.

The chain's CDR3 is CASSYRQGAYEQYF. The CDR3 nucleotides are TGTGCCAGCAGTTACCGACAGGGGGCCTACGAGCAGTACTTC. The chain links TRBV28 to TRBJ2-7, with 9 bases aligning to TRBD1. CDR1 is MDHEN and CDR2 is SYDVKM in the germline V gene. After removal of 4 bases from V and 2 bases from J, the junction contained 3 bases not matched to a gene. CDR3 length equals 14 residues.

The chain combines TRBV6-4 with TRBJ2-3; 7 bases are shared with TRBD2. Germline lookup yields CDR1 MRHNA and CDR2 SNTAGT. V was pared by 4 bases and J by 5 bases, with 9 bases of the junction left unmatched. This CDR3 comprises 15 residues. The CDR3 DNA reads TGTGCCAGCAGTGCAACTAGCGTATTAGGAGATACGCAGTATTTT. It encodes CASSATSVLGDTQYF.

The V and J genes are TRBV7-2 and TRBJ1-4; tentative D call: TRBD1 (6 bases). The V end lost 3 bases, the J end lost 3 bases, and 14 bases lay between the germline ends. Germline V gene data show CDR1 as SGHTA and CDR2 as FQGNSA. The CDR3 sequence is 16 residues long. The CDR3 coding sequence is TGTGCCAGCAGCTTGGCAGGGGAAGGGGCTAATGAAAAACTGTTTTTT. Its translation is CASSLAGEGANEKLFF.

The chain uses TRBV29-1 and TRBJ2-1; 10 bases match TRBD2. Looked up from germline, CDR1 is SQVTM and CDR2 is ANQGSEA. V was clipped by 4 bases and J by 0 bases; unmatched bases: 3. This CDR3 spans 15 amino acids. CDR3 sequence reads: CSVGGLASSYNEQFF. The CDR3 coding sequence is TGCAGCGTTGGGGGACTAGCGAGCTCCTACAATGAGCAGTTCTTC.

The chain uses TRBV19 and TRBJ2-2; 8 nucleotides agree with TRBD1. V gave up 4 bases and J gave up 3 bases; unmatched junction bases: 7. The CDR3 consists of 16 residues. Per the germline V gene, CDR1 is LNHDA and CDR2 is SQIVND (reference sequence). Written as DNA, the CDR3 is TGTGCCAGTAGTAACCCAGGGGGCCCGTACACCGGGGAGCTGTTTTTT. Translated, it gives CASSNPGGPYTGELFF.

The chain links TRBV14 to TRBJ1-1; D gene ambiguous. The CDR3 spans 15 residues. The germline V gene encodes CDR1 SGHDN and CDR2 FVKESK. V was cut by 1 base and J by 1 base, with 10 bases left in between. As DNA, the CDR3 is TGTGCCAGCAGCCAAGTTAGGGCAGGGAACACTGAAGCTTTCTTT. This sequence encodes CASSQVRAGNTEAFF.

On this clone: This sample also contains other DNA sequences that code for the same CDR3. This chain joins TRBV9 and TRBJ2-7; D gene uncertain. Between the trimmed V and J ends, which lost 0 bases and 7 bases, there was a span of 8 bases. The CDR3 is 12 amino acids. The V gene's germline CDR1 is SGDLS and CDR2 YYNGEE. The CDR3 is CASSVGVGEQYF. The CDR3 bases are TGTGCCAGCAGCGTAGGAGTGGGTGAGCAGTACTTC.

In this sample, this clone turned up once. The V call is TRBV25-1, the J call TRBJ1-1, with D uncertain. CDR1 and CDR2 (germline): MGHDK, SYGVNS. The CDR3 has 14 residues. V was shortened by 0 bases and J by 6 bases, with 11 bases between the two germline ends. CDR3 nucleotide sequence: TGTGCCAGCAGTGAATATTATAGTGGGGCTGAAGCTTTCTTT. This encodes CASSEYYSGAEAFF.

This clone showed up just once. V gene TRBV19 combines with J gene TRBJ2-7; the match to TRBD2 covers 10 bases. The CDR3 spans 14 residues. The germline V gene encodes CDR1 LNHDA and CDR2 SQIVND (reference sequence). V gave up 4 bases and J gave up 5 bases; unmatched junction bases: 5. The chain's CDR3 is CASSTHLAGDEQYF. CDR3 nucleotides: TGTGCCAGTAGTACCCACCTAGCGGGGGACGAGCAGTACTTC.

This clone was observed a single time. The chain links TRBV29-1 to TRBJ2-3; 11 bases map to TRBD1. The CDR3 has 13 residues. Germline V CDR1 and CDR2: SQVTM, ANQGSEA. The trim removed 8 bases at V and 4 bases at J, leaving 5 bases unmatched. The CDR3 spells CSYLDRGPDTQYF. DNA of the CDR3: TGCAGCTATCTGGACAGGGGGCCAGATACGCAGTATTTT.

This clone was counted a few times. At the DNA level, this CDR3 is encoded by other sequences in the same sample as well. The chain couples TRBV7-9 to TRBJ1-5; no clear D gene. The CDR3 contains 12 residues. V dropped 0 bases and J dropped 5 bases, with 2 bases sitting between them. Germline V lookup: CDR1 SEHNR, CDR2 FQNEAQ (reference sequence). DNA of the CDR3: TGTGCCAGCAGCTTAGCCGATCAGCCCCAGCATTTT. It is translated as CASSLADQPQHF.

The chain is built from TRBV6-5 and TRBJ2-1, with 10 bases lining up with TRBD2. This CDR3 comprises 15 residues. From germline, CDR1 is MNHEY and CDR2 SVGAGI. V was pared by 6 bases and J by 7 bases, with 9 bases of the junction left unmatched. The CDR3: CASSLYSGGGNEQFF. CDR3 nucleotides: TGTGCCAGCAGCCTCTACAGCGGGGGGGGGAATGAGCAGTTCTTC.

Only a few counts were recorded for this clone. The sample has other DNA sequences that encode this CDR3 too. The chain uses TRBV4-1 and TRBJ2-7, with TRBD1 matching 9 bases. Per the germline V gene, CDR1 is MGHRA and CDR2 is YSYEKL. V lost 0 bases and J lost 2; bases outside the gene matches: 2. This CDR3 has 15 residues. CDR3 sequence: CASSQETGGTYEQYF. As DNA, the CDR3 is TGCGCCAGCAGCCAAGAGACAGGGGGAACCTACGAGCAGTACTTC.

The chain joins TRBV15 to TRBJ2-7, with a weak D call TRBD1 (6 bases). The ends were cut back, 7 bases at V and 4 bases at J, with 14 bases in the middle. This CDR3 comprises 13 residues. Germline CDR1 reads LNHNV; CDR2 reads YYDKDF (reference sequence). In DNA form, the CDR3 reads TGTGCCACCAACGCGGCAGGGGAGTACGAGCAGTACTTC. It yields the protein CATNAAGEYEQYF.

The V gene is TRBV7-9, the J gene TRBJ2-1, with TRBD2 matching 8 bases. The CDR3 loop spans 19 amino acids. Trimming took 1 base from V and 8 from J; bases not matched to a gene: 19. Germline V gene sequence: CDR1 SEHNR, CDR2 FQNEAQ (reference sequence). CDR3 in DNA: TGTGCCAGCAGCTTAGGAGCGGGAGAGGGGCGCTTATCGGTGGATGAGCAGTTCTTC. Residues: CASSLGAGEGRLSVDEQFF. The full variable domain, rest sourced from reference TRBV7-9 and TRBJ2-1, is DTGVSQNPRHKITKRGQNVTFRCDPISEHNRLYWYRQTLGQGPEFLTYFQNEAQLEKSRLLSDRFSAERPKGSFSTLEIQRTEQGDSAMYLCASSLGAGEGRLSVDEQFFGPGTRLTVL.

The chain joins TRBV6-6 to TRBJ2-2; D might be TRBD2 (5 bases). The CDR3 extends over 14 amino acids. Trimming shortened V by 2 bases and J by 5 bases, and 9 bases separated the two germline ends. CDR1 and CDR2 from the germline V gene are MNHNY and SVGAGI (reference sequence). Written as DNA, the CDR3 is TGTGCCAGCAGTTACACCGGGGAGACCGGGGAGCTGTTTTTT. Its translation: CASSYTGETGELFF.

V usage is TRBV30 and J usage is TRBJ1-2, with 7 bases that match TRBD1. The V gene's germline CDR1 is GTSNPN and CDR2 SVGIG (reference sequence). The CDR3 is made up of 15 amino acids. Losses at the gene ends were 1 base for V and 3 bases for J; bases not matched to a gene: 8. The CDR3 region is CAWSADREGDYGYTF. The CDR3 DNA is TGTGCCTGGAGTGCAGACAGGGAGGGGGACTATGGCTACACCTTC.

The CDR3 here is CASSYNTGDVGELFF. DNA for the CDR3: TGTGCCAGCAGTTACAACACTGGAGATGTCGGGGAGCTGTTTTTT. This chain links TRBV6-6 with TRBJ2-2, with D uncertain. V lost 2 bases, J lost 7 bases, and 14 bases lay in between. Germline CDR1 MNHNY, CDR2 SVGAGI (reference sequence). The CDR3 extends over 15 amino acids.

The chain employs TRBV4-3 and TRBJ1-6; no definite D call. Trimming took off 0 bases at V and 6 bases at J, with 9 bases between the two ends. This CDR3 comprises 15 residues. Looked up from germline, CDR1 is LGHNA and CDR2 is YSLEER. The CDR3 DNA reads TGCGCCAGCAGCCAAGATCCTGGGGTTAATTCACCCCTCCACTTT. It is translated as CASSQDPGVNSPLHF.

CDR3 sequence: CASSEAPSGFYEQYF. CDR3 DNA sequence: TGCGCCAGCAGCGAGGCCCCTAGCGGGTTCTACGAGCAGTACTTC. This chain uses TRBV5-1 with TRBJ2-7; TRBD2 agrees at 8 bases. Germline V gene sequence: CDR1 SGHRS, CDR2 YFSETQ. The junction had 9 bases not matched to a gene; V was cut back by 4 bases and J by 3 bases. The CDR3 is 15 amino acids.